A single sample gave rise to the 17 T cell receptor beta chains below, sequenced in a study of cytomegalovirus exposure and HLA in healthy donors. The PCR had 60 Vbeta and 13 Jbeta primers. Some clones are missing from TCRdb's copy, which holds only in-frame ones; the method was immunoSEQ multiplex PCR. This sample carries around 110,000 clones, 75% to 85% of them seen once, and the ten largest clones take approximately 4%. Sample: PBMCs. The receptor source for this set is a man aged 30 to 39 in good health and CMV-seropositive.

Written as DNA, the CDR3 is TGTGCCAGCAGTTTATCTGGGCCCCTAAATCAGCCCCAGCATTTT. Its protein is CASSLSGPLNQPQHF. J is TRBJ1-5 and V is TRBV27; D is ambiguous. CDR1 is MNHEY, CDR2 SMNVEV, per germline (reference sequence). V was clipped by 0 bases and J by 4 bases, with 10 bases between them. This CDR3 region has 15 residues.

The chain has TRBV19 and TRBJ1-1; 9 nucleotides align to TRBD1. This CDR3 has 13 amino acids. Unmatched junction bases numbered 9, after V lost 11 bases and J lost 5 bases. Germline V gene sequence: CDR1 LNHDA, CDR2 SQIVND (reference sequence). The CDR3 nucleotides read TGTGCCTGCAAGGGACAGGGTGGAACTGAAGCTTTCTTT. Its protein is CACKGQGGTEAFF.

This clone was picked up one time. CDR3 sequence: CASSPLAGGYEQFF. CDR3 in DNA: TGTGCCAGCAGTCCTCTCGCGGGAGGTTATGAGCAGTTCTTC. The chain carries TRBV6-5 and TRBJ2-1; 8 bases map to TRBD2. The V segment lost 5 bases and the J segment 8 bases; nucleotides outside the gene matches: 8. The CDR3 is made up of 14 amino acids. CDR1 MNHEY and CDR2 SVGAGI come from the germline V gene.

The V and J genes are TRBV18 and TRBJ2-7; D is ambiguous. The CDR3 runs to 13 residues. Germline CDR1 KGHSH, CDR2 LQKENI. V lost 2 bases and J 6 bases, leaving 11 bases between the germline ends. This CDR3 reads CASSPKPRGEQYF. The DNA for the CDR3 is TGTGCCAGCTCACCAAAACCGAGAGGCGAGCAGTACTTC.

This sequence joins TRBV13 and TRBJ2-7; TRBD1 matches 8 bases. Germline CDR1 PRHDT, CDR2 FYEKMQ (reference sequence). The length of the CDR3 is 12 residues. The V segment lost 5 bases and the J segment 6 bases; nucleotides outside the gene matches: 3. The CDR3 region has the DNA TGTGCCAGCAGCCCGACAGGGGTCGAGCAGTACTTC. This encodes CASSPTGVEQYF.

The V and J genes are TRBV11-3 and TRBJ1-4; unclear D gene. Germline V lookup: CDR1 SGHNT, CDR2 YENEEA. The CDR3 is made up of 16 amino acids. The germline V and J ends were trimmed by 1 base and 8 bases, with 17 bases remaining between them. The CDR3: CASSLASGGKREKLFF. CDR3 sequence (DNA): TGTGCCAGCAGCTTAGCTTCGGGTGGTAAACGCGAAAAACTGTTTTTT.

A few counts support this clone. The rearrangement uses TRBV6-1 and TRBJ2-7; a possible D gene is TRBD1 (5 bases). CDR1 and CDR2 (germline): MNHNS, SASEGT. Trimming took 5 bases from V and 6 from J, leaving 11 bases between them. This CDR3 contains 12 residues. The chain's CDR3 is CASSPGLLEQYF. Here the CDR3 DNA reads TGTGCCAGCAGTCCAGGGTTACTCGAGCAGTACTTC.

This clone was detected only a few times. The V call is TRBV6-1, the J call TRBJ2-5; D is undetermined. Between the trimmed V and J ends, which lost 0 bases and 7 bases, there was a span of 12 bases. CDR1 and CDR2 (germline): MNHNS, SASEGT. This CDR3 comprises 14 residues. The CDR3 loop is CASSEAWSQRTQYF. CDR3 sequence (DNA): TGTGCCAGCAGTGAAGCATGGAGCCAGCGGACCCAGTACTTC.

This sequence joins TRBV7-2 and TRBJ1-2; 8 bases line up with TRBD1. Germline V CDR1 and CDR2: SGHTA, FQGNSA. Losses at the gene ends were 5 bases for V and 3 bases for J; bases not matched to a gene: 5. This CDR3 has 14 residues. This CDR3 reads CASSPDRVYYGYTF. Written as DNA, the CDR3 is TGTGCCAGCAGCCCGGACAGGGTATACTATGGCTACACCTTC.

The chain links TRBV6-5 to TRBJ1-1; D is unclear. From germline, CDR1 is MNHEY and CDR2 SVGAGI. Trimming stripped 6 bases from V and 6 bases from J, with 20 bases between. The CDR3 is 15 residues long. The chain's CDR3 is CASSLSFTLVAEAFF. Written as DNA, the CDR3 is TGTGCCAGCAGCCTTTCGTTCACTCTCGTAGCTGAAGCTTTCTTT.

The genes are TRBV11-1 and TRBJ1-1; no definite D call. CDR1 SGHAT and CDR2 FQDESV come from the germline V gene (reference sequence). Trimming removed 1 base from V and 0 bases from J, with 15 bases in between. CDR3 size: 17 residues. The CDR3 DNA follows: TGTGCCAGCAGCTTAGTTGGGTTGGTGGAGCTGAACACTGAAGCTTTCTTT. The encoded protein is CASSLVGLVELNTEAFF.

The gene calls are TRBV7-2 and TRBJ1-2; no clear D. CDR1 and CDR2 (germline): SGHTA, FQGNSA. Trimming cost V 6 bases and J 0 bases, with 8 bases left between them. This CDR3 comprises 13 residues. The CDR3 loop reads CASSPSANYGYTF. The CDR3 coding sequence is TGTGCCAGCAGTCCTTCAGCTAACTATGGCTACACCTTC.

The chain recombines TRBV9 with TRBJ2-1, with 14 bases aligning to TRBD2. V lost 4 bases, J lost 0 bases, and 6 bases stayed unmatched. Per the germline V gene, CDR1 is SGDLS and CDR2 is YYNGEE. The CDR3 extends over 18 amino acids. The CDR3 nucleotides read TGTGCCAGCAGCCTAGGGACTAGCGGGAGAGCCTCCTACAATGAGCAGTTCTTC. It translates to CASSLGTSGRASYNEQFF.

The V and J genes are TRBV19 and TRBJ1-1; TRBD1 might be the D (5 bases). Germline V gene data show CDR1 as LNHDA and CDR2 as SQIVND (reference sequence). V lost 6 bases and J 6 bases, leaving 17 bases between the germline ends. The CDR3 has 14 residues. CDR3 nucleotide sequence: TGTGCCAGTAGCAGCATTGGGGGGAGCGCTGAAGCTTTCTTT. Translating gives CASSSIGGSAEAFF.

The chain has TRBV9 and TRBJ2-7, with TRBD2 as a possible D gene (5 bases). CDR1 SGDLS and CDR2 YYNGEE come from the germline V gene. The CDR3 sequence is 15 residues long. The germline V and J ends were trimmed by 4 bases and 0 bases, with 14 bases remaining between them. The DNA for the CDR3 is TGTGCCAGCAGCCCAGGACTCTCTTACTCCTACGAGCAGTACTTC. This codes for CASSPGLSYSYEQYF.

This clone was found a few times. The chain recombines TRBV7-2 with TRBJ1-1; D is perhaps TRBD1 (6 bases). V was pared by 2 bases and J by 3 bases, with 10 bases between. Per the germline V gene, CDR1 is SGHTA and CDR2 is FQGNSA. This CDR3 has 14 residues. The CDR3 DNA is TGTGCCAGCAGCTTAATCACAGGGTACACTGAAGCTTTCTTT. Its translation: CASSLITGYTEAFF.

The CDR3 region is CASSLEAGPPYGYTF. The CDR3 nucleotides read TGTGCCAGCAGCTTAGAGGCAGGGCCGCCCTATGGCTACACCTTC. The chain has TRBV7-6 and TRBJ1-2, with D perhaps matching TRBD1 (5 bases). The CDR3 sequence is 15 residues long. The germline V gene has CDR1 SGHVS and CDR2 FNYEAQ. Trimming shortened V by 1 base and J by 4 bases, and 13 bases separated the two germline ends. The variable domain in full, with the rest retrieved from reference TRBV7-6 and TRBJ1-2, is GAGVSQSPRYKVTKRGQDVALRCDPISGHVSLYWYRQALGQGPEFLTYFNYEAQQDKSGLPNDRFSAERPEGSISTLTIQRTEQRDSAMYRCASSLEAGPPYGYTFGSGTRLTVV.